This TCR beta chain was identified in a study of vaccination and CD4 T cells after COVID-19. Whole-study context: The convalescents included six males and four females, and among them two were Hispanic while seven were Caucasian.

This clonotype was picked up a small number of times. The antigen is unknown. The CDR3 extends over 13 amino acids. Trimming shortened V by 4 bases and J by 6 bases, and 12 bases separated the two germline ends. The V gene's germline CDR1 is MDHEN and CDR2 SYDVKM. The Oncomine TCR Beta short-read assay sequenced DNA from cultured CD4+ T cells. Once CD4+ T cells had been cultured, genomic DNA was extracted from them. MiXCR, applied by TCRdb to the PCR reads, yields one record per CDR3 protein. The sample lists roughly 10,000 distinct CDR3 sequences; about 30% were seen once. The treatment denotes: roughly 10-day PBMC culture with coronavirus spike peptide pools or control peptides (ViraFEST assay).

Material: CD4+ T cells from blood, cultured in vitro, obtained after SARS-CoV-2 vaccination. V usage is TRBV28 and J usage is TRBJ1-1; D not certain. The clonotype originates from a human donor who had recovered from COVID-19. The CDR3 nucleotides are TGTGCCAGCAGTTCCCGGGTCAGTTCTGAAGCTTTCTTT. Translating it yields CASSSRVSSEAFF.